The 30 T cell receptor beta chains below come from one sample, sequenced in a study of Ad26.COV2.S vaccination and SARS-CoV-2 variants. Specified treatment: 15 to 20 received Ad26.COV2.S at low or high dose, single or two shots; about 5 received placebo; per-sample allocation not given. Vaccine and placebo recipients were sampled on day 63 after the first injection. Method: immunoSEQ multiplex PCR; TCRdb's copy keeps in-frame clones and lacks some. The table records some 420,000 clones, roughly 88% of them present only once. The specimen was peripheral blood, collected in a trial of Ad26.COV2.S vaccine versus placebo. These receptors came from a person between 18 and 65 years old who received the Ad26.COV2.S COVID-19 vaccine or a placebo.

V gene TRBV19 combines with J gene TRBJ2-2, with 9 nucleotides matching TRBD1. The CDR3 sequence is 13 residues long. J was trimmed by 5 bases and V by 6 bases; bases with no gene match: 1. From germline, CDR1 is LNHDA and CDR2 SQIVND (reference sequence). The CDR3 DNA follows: TGTGCCAGTAGCGACAGGGGGACCGGGGAGCTGTTTTTT. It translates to CASSDRGTGELFF.

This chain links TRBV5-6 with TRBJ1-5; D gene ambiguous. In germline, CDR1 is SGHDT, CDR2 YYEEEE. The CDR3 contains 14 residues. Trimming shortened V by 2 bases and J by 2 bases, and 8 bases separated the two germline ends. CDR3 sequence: CASSFRNGNQPQHF. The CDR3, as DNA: TGTGCCAGCAGCTTCCGTAATGGCAATCAGCCCCAGCATTTT.

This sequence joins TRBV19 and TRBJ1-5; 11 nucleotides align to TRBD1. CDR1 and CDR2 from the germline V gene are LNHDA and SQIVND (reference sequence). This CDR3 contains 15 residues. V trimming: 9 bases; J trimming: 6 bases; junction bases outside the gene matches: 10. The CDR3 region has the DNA TGTGCCAGCGAACAGATGGACAGGGGGCTTCAGCCCCAGCATTTT. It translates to CASEQMDRGLQPQHF.

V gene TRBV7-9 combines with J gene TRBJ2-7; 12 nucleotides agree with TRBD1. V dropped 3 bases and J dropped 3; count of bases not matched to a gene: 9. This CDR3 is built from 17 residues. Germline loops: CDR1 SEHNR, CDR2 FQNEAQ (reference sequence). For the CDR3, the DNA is TGTGCCAGCAGCTTCTACGCCGGGACAGGGGGCCTCTACGAGCAGTACTTC. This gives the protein CASSFYAGTGGLYEQYF.

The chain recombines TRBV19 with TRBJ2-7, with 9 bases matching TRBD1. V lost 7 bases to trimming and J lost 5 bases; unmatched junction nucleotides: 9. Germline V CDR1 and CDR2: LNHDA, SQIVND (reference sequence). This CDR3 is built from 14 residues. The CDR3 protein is CASTPGDRGNEQYF. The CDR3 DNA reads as TGTGCCAGTACCCCCGGAGACAGGGGGAACGAGCAGTACTTC.

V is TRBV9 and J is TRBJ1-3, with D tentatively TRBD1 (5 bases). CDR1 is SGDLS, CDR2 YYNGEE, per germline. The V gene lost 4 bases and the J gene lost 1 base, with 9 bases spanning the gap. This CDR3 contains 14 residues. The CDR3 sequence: CASSRGDSGNTIYF. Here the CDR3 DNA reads TGTGCCAGCAGCCGAGGGGATTCTGGAAACACCATATATTTT.

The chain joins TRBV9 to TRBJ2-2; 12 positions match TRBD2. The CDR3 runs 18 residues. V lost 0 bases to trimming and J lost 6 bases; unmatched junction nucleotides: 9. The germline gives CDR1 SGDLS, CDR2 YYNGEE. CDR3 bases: TGTGCCAGCAGCGTAGATTCTAGCGGGGGGGCCCATTCCGGGGAGCTGTTTTTT. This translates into CASSVDSSGGAHSGELFF.

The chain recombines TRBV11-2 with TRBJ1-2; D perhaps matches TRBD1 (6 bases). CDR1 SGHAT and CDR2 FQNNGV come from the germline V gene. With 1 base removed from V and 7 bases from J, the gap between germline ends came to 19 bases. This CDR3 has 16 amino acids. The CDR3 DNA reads TGTGCCAGCAGCTTAGGGGCCTTACAGGGACGGGGTGGCTACACCTTC. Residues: CASSLGALQGRGGYTF. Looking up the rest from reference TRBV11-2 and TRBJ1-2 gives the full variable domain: EAGVAQSPRYKIIEKRQSVAFWCNPISGHATLYWYQQILGQGPKLLIQFQNNGVVDDSQLPKDRFSAERLKGVDSTLKIQPAKLEDSAVYLCASSLGALQGRGGYTFGSGTRLTVV.

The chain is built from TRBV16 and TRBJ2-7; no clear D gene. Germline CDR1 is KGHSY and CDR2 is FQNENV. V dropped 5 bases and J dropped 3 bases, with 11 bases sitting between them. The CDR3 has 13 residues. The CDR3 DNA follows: TGTGCCAGCAGCTCAAGTCCGGGCTACGAGCAGTACTTC. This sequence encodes CASSSSPGYEQYF.

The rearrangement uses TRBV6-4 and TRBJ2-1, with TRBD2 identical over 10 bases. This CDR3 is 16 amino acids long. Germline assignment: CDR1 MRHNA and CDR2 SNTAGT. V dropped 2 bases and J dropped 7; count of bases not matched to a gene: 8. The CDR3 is CASSDKAGGRGNEQFF. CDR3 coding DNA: TGTGCCAGCAGTGACAAAGCGGGGGGGCGAGGGAATGAGCAGTTCTTC.

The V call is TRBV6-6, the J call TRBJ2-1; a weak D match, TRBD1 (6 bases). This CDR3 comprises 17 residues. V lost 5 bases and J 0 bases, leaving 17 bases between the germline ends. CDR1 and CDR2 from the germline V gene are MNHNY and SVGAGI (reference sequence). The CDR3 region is CASSPNPDSSSYNEQFF. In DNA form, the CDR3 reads TGTGCCAGCAGTCCGAACCCGGACAGTAGCTCCTACAATGAGCAGTTCTTC.

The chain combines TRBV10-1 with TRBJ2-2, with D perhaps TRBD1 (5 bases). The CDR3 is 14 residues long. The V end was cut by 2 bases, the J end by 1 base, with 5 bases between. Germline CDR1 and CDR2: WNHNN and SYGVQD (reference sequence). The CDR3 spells CASSEDRNTGELFF. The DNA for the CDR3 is TGCGCCAGCAGTGAGGACAGGAACACCGGGGAGCTGTTTTTT.

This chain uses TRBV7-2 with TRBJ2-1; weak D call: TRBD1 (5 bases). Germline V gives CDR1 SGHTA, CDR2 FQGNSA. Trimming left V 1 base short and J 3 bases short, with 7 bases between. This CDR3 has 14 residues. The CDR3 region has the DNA TGTGCCAGCAGCTTAGACAGGAGCTACAATGAGCAGTTCTTC. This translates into CASSLDRSYNEQFF.

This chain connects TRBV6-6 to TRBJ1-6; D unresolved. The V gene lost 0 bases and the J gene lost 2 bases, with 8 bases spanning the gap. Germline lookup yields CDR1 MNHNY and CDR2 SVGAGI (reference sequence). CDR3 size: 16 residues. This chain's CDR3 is CASSYSEQPYNSPLHF. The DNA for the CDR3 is TGTGCCAGCAGTTACTCGGAACAGCCCTATAATTCACCCCTCCACTTT.

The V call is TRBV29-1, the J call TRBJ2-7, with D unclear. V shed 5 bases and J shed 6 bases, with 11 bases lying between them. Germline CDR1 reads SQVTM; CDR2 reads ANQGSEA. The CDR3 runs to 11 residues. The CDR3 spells CSVTSAAEQYF. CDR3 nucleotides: TGCAGCGTTACCTCGGCAGCCGAGCAGTACTTC.

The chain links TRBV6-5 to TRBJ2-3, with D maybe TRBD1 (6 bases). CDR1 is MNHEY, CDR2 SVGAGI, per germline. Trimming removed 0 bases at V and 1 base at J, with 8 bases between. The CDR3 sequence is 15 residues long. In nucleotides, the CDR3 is TGTGCCAGCAGTTACTCCCGGACAGGCACAGATACGCAGTATTTT. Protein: CASSYSRTGTDTQYF.

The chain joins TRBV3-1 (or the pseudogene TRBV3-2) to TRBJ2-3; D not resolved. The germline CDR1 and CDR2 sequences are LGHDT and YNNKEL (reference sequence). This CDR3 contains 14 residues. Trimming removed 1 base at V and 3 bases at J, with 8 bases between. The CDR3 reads CASSQGLVTDTQYF. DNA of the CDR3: TGTGCCAGCAGCCAAGGGCTAGTTACAGATACGCAGTATTTT.

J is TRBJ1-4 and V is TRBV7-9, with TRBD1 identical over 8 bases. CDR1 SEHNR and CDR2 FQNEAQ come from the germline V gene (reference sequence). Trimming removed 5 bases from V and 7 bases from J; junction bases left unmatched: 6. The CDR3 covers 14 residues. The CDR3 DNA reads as TGTGCCAGCAGCCTTGGACAGGGCCGTGAAAAACTGTTTTTT. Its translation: CASSLGQGREKLFF.

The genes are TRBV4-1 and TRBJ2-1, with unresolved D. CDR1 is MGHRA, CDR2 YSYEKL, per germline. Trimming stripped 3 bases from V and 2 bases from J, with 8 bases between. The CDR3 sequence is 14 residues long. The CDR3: CASSHSSPYNEQFF. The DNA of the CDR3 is TGCGCCAGCAGCCATAGTTCGCCCTACAATGAGCAGTTCTTC.

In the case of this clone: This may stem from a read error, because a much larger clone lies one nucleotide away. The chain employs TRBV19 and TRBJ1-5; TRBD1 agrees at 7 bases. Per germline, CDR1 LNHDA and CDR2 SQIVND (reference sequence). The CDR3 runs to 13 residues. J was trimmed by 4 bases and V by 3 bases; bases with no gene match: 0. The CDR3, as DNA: TGTGCCAGTAGTATGGACAGGAATCAGCCCCAGCATTTT. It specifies CASSMDRNQPQHF. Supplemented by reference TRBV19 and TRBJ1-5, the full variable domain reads DGGITQSPKYLFRKEGQNVTLSCEQNLNHDAMYWYRQDPGQGLRLIYYSQIVNDFQKGDIAEGYSVSREKKESFPLTVTSAQKNPTAFYLCASSMDRNQPQHFGDGTRLSIL.

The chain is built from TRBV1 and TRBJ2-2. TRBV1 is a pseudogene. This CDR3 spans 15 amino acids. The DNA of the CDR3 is TGCACCAGCAGCCAAGAACTGGAGAACACCGGGGAGCTGTTTTTT. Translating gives CTSSQELENTGELFF.

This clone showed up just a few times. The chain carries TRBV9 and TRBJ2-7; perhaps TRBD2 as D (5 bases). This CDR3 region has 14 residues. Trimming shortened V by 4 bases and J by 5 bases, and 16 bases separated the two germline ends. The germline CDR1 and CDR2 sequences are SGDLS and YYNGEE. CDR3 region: CASSSGGVGNEQYF. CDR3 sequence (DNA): TGTGCCAGCAGCTCCGGTGGGGTCGGGAACGAGCAGTACTTC.

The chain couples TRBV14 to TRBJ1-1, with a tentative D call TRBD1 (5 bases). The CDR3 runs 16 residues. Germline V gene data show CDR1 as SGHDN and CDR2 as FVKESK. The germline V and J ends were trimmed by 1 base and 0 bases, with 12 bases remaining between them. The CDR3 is CASSQGGEAMNTEAFF. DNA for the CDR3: TGTGCCAGCAGCCAAGGAGGGGAAGCCATGAACACTGAAGCTTTCTTT.

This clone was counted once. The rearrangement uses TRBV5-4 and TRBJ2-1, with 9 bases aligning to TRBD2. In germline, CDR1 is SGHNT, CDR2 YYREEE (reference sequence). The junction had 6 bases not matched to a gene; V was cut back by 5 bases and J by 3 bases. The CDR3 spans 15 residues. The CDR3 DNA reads TGTGCCAGCAGGCCAGCGGGGGGAAACTACAATGAGCAGTTCTTC. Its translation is CASRPAGGNYNEQFF.

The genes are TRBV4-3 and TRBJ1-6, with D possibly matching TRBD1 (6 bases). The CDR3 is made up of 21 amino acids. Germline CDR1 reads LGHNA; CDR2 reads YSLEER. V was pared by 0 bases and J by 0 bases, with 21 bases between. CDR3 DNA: TGCGCCAGCAGCCAAGATCGCGTGGGGGGCAGGCTGAGCTCCTATAATTCACCCCTCCACTTT. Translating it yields CASSQDRVGGRLSSYNSPLHF.

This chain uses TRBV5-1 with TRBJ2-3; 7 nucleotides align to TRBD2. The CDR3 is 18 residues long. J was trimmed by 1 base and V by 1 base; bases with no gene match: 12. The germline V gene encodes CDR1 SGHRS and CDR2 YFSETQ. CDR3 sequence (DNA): TGCGCCAGCAGCTTGATAGGGAGGGGCAGGTACGGCACAGATACGCAGTATTTT. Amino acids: CASSLIGRGRYGTDTQYF.

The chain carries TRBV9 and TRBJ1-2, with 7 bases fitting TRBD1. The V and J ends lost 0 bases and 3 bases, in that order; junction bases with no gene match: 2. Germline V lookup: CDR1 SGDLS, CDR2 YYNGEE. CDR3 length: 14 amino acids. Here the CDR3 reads CASSVEGADYGYTF. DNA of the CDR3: TGTGCCAGCAGCGTAGAGGGGGCCGACTATGGCTACACCTTC. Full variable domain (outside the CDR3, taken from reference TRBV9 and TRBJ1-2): DSGVTQTPKHLITATGQRVTLRCSPRSGDLSVYWYQQSLDQGLQFLIQYYNGEERAKGNILERFSAQQFPDLHSELNLSSLELGDSALYFCASSVEGADYGYTFGSGTRLTVV.

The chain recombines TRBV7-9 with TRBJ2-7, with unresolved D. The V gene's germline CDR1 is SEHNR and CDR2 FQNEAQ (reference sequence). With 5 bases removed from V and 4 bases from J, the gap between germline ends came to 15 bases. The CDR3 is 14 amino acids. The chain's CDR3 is CASSNLGQQYEQYF. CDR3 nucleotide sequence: TGTGCCAGCAGCAACCTGGGCCAACAATACGAGCAGTACTTC.

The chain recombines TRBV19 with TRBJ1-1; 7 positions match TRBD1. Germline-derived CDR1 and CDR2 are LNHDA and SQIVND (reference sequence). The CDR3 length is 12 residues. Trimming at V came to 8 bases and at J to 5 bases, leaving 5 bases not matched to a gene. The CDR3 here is CASRQGGTEAFF. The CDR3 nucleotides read TGTGCCAGTCGACAGGGTGGGACTGAAGCTTTCTTT.

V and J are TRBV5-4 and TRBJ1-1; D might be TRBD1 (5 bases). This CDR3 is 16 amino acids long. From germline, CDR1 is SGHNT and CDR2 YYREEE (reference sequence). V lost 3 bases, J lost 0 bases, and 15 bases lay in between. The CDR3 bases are TGTGCCAGCAGCTACCGGGACGGAGGTATGAACACTGAAGCTTTCTTT. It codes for CASSYRDGGMNTEAFF.